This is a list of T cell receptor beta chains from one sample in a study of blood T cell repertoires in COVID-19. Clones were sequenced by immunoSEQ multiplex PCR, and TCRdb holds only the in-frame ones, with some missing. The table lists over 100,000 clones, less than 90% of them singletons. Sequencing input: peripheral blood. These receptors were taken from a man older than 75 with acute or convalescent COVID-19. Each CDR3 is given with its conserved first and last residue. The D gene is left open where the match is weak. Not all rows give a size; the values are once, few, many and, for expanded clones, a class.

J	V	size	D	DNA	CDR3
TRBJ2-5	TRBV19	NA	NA	TGTGCCAGTAGTATGGGCGAGACCCAGTACTTC	CASSMGETQYF
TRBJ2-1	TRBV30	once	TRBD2	TGTGCCTGGAGTACGGGACTAGCGAGTGAGCAGTTCTTC	CAWSTGLASEQFF
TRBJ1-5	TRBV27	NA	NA	TGTGCCAGCAGTTCCTCGATACGGAATCAGCCCCAGCATTTT	CASSSSIRNQPQHF
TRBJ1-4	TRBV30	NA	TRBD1	TGTGCCTCCTCCCGGACAGGGAATGAAAAACTGTTTTTT	CASSRTGNEKLFF
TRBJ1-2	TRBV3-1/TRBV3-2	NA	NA	TGTGCCAGCAGCCAAGATCAGTCAGGGCTGGGCTATGGCTACACCTTC	CASSQDQSGLGYGYTF
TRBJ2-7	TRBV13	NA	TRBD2	TGTGCCAGCAGCTTGTCGACTAGCGGCGCTTACGAGCAGTACTTC	CASSLSTSGAYEQYF
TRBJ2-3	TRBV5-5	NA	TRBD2	TGTGCCAGCAGCTTGGTCGGACTAGCCGCTAGCACAGATACGCAGTATTTT	CASSLVGLAASTDTQYF
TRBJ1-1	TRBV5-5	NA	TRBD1	TGTGCCAGCAGCCGAGGGGACAGCTTTAACACTGAAGCTTTCTTT	CASSRGDSFNTEAFF
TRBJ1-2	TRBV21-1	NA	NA	TGTGCCAGCAGCAAATGGAGGGGGAGTCAGGGGGCGGGCGTTAACTATGGCTACACCTTC	CASSKWRGSQGAGVNYGYTF
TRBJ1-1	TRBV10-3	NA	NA	TGTGCCATCAGCGGACGAGCGGTGGCATTTGCCGGTGAAGCTTTCTTT	CAISGRAVAFAGEAFF
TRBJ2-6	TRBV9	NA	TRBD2	TGTGCCAGCAGCGTAGGGGAGGGAGTTGGGGCCAACGTCCTGACTTTC	CASSVGEGVGANVLTF
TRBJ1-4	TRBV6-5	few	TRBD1	TGTGCCAGCAGTTACCCCGAGGCAGGGGGCAAACTGTTTTTT	CASSYPEAGGKLFF
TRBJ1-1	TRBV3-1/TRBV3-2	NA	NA	TGTGCCAGCAGCCACCTCAGAAACACTGAAGCTTTCTTT	CASSHLRNTEAFF
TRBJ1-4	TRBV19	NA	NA	TGTGCCAGTAGTATGAGAGAGAATAATGAAAAACTGTTTTTT	CASSMRENNEKLFF
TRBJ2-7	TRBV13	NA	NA	TGTGCCAGCAGCTTATTCGGGGGAATCGCCTACGAGCAGTACTTC	CASSLFGGIAYEQYF
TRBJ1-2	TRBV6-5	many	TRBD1	TGTGCCAGCAGTTACGGGACAGGTGGCTATGGCTACACCTTC	CASSYGTGGYGYTF
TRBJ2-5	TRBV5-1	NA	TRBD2	TGCGCCAGCAGCCGGGGACTAGCGGGGATGGGCCAAGAGACCCAGTACTTC	CASSRGLAGMGQETQYF
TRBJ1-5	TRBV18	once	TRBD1	TGTGCCAGCTCACTTTACCGGGACAGGGTAAATCAGCCCCAGCATTTT	CASSLYRDRVNQPQHF
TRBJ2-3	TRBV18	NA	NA	TGTGCCAGCTCACCACCGGGGGCAGGGACCAGCACAGATACGCAGTATTTT	CASSPPGAGTSTDTQYF
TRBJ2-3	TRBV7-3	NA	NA	TGTGCCAGCAGCTCCCCGACAGCGACAGATACGCAGTATTTT	CASSSPTATDTQYF
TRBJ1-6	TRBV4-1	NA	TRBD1	TGCGCCAGCAGCCTTGGACAGGGTGCTAATTCACCCCTCCACTTT	CASSLGQGANSPLHF
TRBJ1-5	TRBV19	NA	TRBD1	TGTGCCAGTAGTAAGGGGTCTGCAGGGGGTAGCAATCAGCCCCAGCATTTT	CASSKGSAGGSNQPQHF
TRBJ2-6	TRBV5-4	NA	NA	TGTGCCAGCAGCTTGGGTGTCGGGGGGCCCTCTGGGGCCAACGTCCTGACTTTC	CASSLGVGGPSGANVLTF
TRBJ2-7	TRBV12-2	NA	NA	TGTGCAAGTCGCTTAGGCAGGGGGCCACACGAGCAGTACTTC	CASRLGRGPHEQYF
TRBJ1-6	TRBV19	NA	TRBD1	TGTGCCAGTAGTACACTCCGGGACAGGGATGATTCACCCCTCCACTTT	CASSTLRDRDDSPLHF
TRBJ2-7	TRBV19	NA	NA	TGTGCCAGTAACCCCACAGGAAAAATCTCCTACGAGCAGTACTTC	CASNPTGKISYEQYF
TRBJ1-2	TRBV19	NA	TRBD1	TGTGCCAGTAGTATTCCACAGGGGATCCACTATGGCTACACCTTC	CASSIPQGIHYGYTF
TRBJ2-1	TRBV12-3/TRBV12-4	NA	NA	TGTGCCAGCAGCCAGGGGTACAATGAGCAGTTCTTC	CASSQGYNEQFF
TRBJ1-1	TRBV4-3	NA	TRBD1	TGCGCCAGCAGCCTTTGGACAGGGGGCTCTTTGGACACTGAAGCTTTCTTT	CASSLWTGGSLDTEAFF
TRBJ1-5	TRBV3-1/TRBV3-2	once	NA	TGTGCCAGCAGCCAAGAATTAGGAGGGGCTAGCAATCAGCCCCAGCATTTT	CASSQELGGASNQPQHF
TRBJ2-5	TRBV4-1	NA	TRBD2	TGCGCCAGCAGCCAGGGGCCCCTAGCGGGGGAAGAGACCCAGTACTTC	CASSQGPLAGEETQYF
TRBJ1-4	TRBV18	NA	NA	TGTGCCAGCTCACTATCCAGGGCTGGTGAAAAACTGTTTTTT	CASSLSRAGEKLFF
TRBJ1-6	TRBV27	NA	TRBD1	TGTGCCAGCGCCGGGACAGCGAGTTCACCCCTCCACTTT	CASAGTASSPLHF
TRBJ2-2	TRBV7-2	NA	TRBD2	TGTGCCAGCAGCACGAGACTAGCGGGAAACACCGGGGAGCTGTTTTTT	CASSTRLAGNTGELFF
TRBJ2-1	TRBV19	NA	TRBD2	TGTGCCAGTAGTATACGGGGGACTAGCGGGAGGACTGAGCAGTTCTTC	CASSIRGTSGRTEQFF
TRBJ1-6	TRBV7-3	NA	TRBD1	TGTGCCAGCAGCTCGCAGGGGGTTCGGAATTCACCCCTCCACTTT	CASSSQGVRNSPLHF
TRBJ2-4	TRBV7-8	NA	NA	TGTGCCAGCAGCTTATCTTCCAGGGTAACCAAAAACATTCAGTACTTC	CASSLSSRVTKNIQYF
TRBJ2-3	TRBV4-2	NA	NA	TGTGCCAGCAGCCAAGGGGGGGTGGATACGCAGTATTTT	CASSQGGVDTQYF
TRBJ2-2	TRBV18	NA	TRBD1	TGTGCCAGCTCACTTCTGGGGACAGGCAGTAACACCGGGGAGCTGTTTTTT	CASSLLGTGSNTGELFF
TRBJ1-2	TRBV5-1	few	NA	TGCGCCAGCAGCTTGGTGGCCGACTCGCCCTATGGCTACACCTTC	CASSLVADSPYGYTF
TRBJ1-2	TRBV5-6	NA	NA	TGTGCCAGCAGCTTGGTGGCTACAGGAGGCTACACCTTC	CASSLVATGGYTF
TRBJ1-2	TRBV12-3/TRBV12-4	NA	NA	TGTGCCAGCAGTCCCCGAGGCCTTGGCTACACCTTC	CASSPRGLGYTF
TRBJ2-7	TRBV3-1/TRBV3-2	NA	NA	TGTGCCAGCAGCCAAGTTCGGGGGGCCTCCTACGAGCAGTACTTC	CASSQVRGASYEQYF
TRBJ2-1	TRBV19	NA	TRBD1	TGTGCCAGTAGTCCACCCCGACAGGGGGCCCAGTTCTTC	CASSPPRQGAQFF
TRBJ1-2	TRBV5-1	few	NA	TGCGCCAGCAGCCAGTTAACGGGGGGCGAATATGGCTACACCTTC	CASSQLTGGEYGYTF
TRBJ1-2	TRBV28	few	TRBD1	TGTGCCAGCAGTTTAGCTTCCAGGGGGCCCTATGGCTACACCTTC	CASSLASRGPYGYTF
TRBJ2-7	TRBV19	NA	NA	TGTGCCAGTAGTATAAAGATTCAGTACGAGCAGTACTTC	CASSIKIQYEQYF
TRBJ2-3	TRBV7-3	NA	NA	TGTGCCAGCAGCTTAATCGGTGGGGGCGGCACAGATACGCAGTATTTT	CASSLIGGGGTDTQYF
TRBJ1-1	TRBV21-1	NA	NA	TGTGCCAGCAGCCCCAGGGAGGGAGGCGACACTGAAGCTTTCTTT	CASSPREGGDTEAFF
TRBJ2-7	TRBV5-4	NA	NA	TGTGCCAGCAGCTCCCACTATTCCTACGAGCAGTACTTC	CASSSHYSYEQYF
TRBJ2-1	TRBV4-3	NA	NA	TGCGCCAGCAGCCAAGACATCGTGGGAGTCTACAATGAGCAGTTCTTC	CASSQDIVGVYNEQFF
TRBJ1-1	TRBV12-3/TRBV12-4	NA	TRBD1	TGTGCCAGCAGGCCCAACAGGGGGCGCGCTTTCTTT	CASRPNRGRAFF
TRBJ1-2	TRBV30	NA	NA	TGTGCCTGGATTAGTCCCGCCGTAGGAGGGAATCGCATTTCTAACTATGGCTACACCTTC	CAWISPAVGGNRISNYGYTF
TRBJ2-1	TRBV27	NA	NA	TGTGCCAGCAGTTTATTTGAGGGAAGGAGCTCCTACAATGAGCAGTTCTTC	CASSLFEGRSSYNEQFF
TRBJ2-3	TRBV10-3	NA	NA	TGTGCCATCAGTGAGTCGCTCAGTGGCGGCGGTACGCAGTATTTT	CAISESLSGGGTQYF
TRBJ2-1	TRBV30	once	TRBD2	TGTGCCTGCAAGACGGGGGCTAGCGGGAGATACAATGAGCAGTTCTTC	CACKTGASGRYNEQFF
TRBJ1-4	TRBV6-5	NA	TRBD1	TGTGCCAGCAGAGGGACAGGGAGAGAAAAACTGTTTTTT	CASRGTGREKLFF
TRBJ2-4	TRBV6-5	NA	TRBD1	TGTGCCAGCAGGAGGACAGGAAAAAACATTCAGTACTTC	CASRRTGKNIQYF
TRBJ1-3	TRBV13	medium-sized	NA	TGTGCCAGCAGCCCATGGGAGACTGGAAACACCATATATTTT	CASSPWETGNTIYF